Below are 27 T cell receptor beta chains sequenced from a single sample in a study of regulatory T cells in long-lasting Graves disease. The time point denotes: persistent/refractory GD, antithyroid drugs over 5 years with positive TRAb. PBMC RNA was the source of the TCR library. Combining iRepertoire HTBI primers with Arm-PCR of CDR3 regions, the authors built TCR beta libraries. In TCRdb, the multiplex PCR reads were re-called with MiXCR into one record per CDR3 protein. The table records almost 350,000 distinct CDR3 sequences, around 20% of them present only once. The source material was peripheral blood mononuclear cells (PBMCs), sampled when the disease was refractory, from a patient treated with antithyroid drugs. These receptors were obtained from a female donor with Graves disease.

This chain uses TRBV12-3 or TRBV12-4 with TRBJ1-1; D perhaps matches TRBD1 (5 bases). Trimming cost V 5 bases and J 1 base, with 14 bases left between them. This CDR3 is 15 amino acids long. CDR3: CASSPIRQGNTEAFF. Here the CDR3 DNA reads TGTGCCAGCAGTCCAATACGCCAGGGGAACACTGAAGCTTTCTTT.

This clonotype was seen at least ten times. The CDR3 loop is CASSLQGSAAFF. CDR3 DNA: TGTGCCAGCAGTTTACAGGGAAGTGCGGCTTTCTTT. The J gene is TRBJ1-1, the V gene TRBV28; possibly TRBD1 for D (5 bases). V dropped 2 bases and J dropped 11 bases, with 12 bases sitting between them. CDR1 is MDHEN, CDR2 SYDVKM, per germline. The CDR3 is made up of 12 amino acids.

The chain recombines TRBV28 with TRBJ2-7; D uncertain. The V end lost 7 bases, the J end lost 3 bases, and 7 bases lay between the germline ends. The CDR3 is 11 residues long. Germline CDR1 and CDR2: MDHEN and SYDVKM. The DNA for the CDR3 is TGTGCCAGCAAGAATCTCTACGAGCAGTACTTC. Translating gives CASKNLYEQYF.

This clonotype showed up many times. The rearrangement uses TRBV29-1 and TRBJ1-2; 8 bases match TRBD1. The CDR3 totals 15 residues. J gave up 0 bases and V 4 bases, and 7 bases lay outside the gene matches. Per the germline V gene, CDR1 is SQVTM and CDR2 is ANQGSEA. The CDR3 loop reads CSVASTGEANYGYTF. CDR3 in DNA: TGCAGCGTTGCCTCGACAGGGGAAGCTAACTATGGCTACACCTTC.

The chain is built from TRBV10-3 and TRBJ2-3; 9 bases are a match to TRBD2. Germline values: CDR1 ENHRY, CDR2 SYGVKD. V was pared by 0 bases and J by 1 base, with 14 bases of the junction left unmatched. This CDR3 is built from 20 residues. The CDR3 spells CAISESVLAGIGRRTDTQYF. In DNA, the CDR3 is TGTGCCATCAGTGAGTCCGTTCTAGCGGGGATCGGCCGGCGCACAGATACGCAGTATTTT.

This clonotype was observed many times. This chain uses TRBV15 with TRBJ1-5; possible D gene TRBD1, 5 bases. Germline CDR1 is LNHNV and CDR2 is YYDKDF (reference sequence). CDR3 length: 15 amino acids. Trimming took off 0 bases at V and 6 bases at J, with 12 bases between the two ends. CDR3 protein: CATSRDRGLGQPQHF. The CDR3 region has the DNA TGTGCCACCAGCAGAGATCGGGGGTTAGGTCAGCCCCAGCATTTT.

This clonotype has a handful of counts. The J gene is TRBJ2-7, the V gene TRBV5-5, with 9 bases matching TRBD2. The V gene's germline CDR1 is SGHKS and CDR2 YYEKEE (reference sequence). V was clipped by 1 base and J by 3 bases; unmatched bases: 5. The CDR3 is 15 residues long. Here the CDR3 DNA reads TGTGCCAGCAGCTTGTCGGGCGGGGGGGGCTACGAGCAGTACTTC. It specifies CASSLSGGGGYEQYF. The complete variable domain, with remaining parts taken from reference TRBV5-5 and TRBJ2-7, reads DAGVTQSPTHLIKTRGQQVTLRCSPISGHKSVSWYQQVLGQGPQFIFQYYEKEERGRGNFPDRFSARQFPNYSSELNVNALLLGDSALYLCASSLSGGGGYEQYFGPGTRLTVT.

This clonotype was counted between two and nine times. The chain recombines TRBV3-1 with TRBJ1-1, with D possibly being TRBD1 (6 bases). The germline gives CDR1 LGHDT, CDR2 YNNKEL (reference sequence). The ends were cut back, 4 bases at V and 10 bases at J, with 16 bases in the middle. CDR3 length: 13 amino acids. The CDR3 region is CASSLNWGGLAFF. CDR3 sequence (DNA): TGTGCCAGCAGCCTCAATTGGGGGGGGCTAGCTTTCTTT.

This clonotype was picked up many times. The chain has TRBV12-3 or TRBV12-4 and TRBJ1-5; 7 positions match TRBD1. J was trimmed by 4 bases and V by 5 bases; bases with no gene match: 8. This CDR3 has 15 amino acids. The chain's CDR3 is CASSQQGSPNQPQHF. For the CDR3, the DNA is TGTGCCAGCAGTCAACAGGGGTCCCCTAATCAGCCCCAGCATTTT.

CDR3 amino acids: CASSIKQGPYNSPLHF. The CDR3 DNA follows: TGTGCCAGCAGCATAAAACAGGGCCCCTATAATTCACCCCTCCACTTT. The chain employs TRBV12-3 or TRBV12-4 and TRBJ1-6; tentative D call: TRBD1 (6 bases). CDR3 length: 16 amino acids. The V end was cut by 6 bases, the J end by 2 bases, with 14 bases between.

There are a few counts of this clonotype. This rearrangement joins TRBV18 to TRBJ1-4; 11 bases map to TRBD1. Germline V lookup: CDR1 KGHSH, CDR2 LQKENI. CDR3 length: 15 residues. Trimming removed 2 bases from V and 8 bases from J; junction bases left unmatched: 4. DNA of the CDR3: TGTGCCAGCTCACCATGGGACAGGGGGAACGAAAAACTGTTTTTT. Translated, it gives CASSPWDRGNEKLFF.

This clonotype occurred a few times. The chain couples TRBV2 to TRBJ2-7, with D hard to call. Trimming shortened V by 7 bases and J by 1 base, and 11 bases separated the two germline ends. The CDR3 consists of 13 residues. Per germline, CDR1 SNHLY and CDR2 FYNNEI. The CDR3 DNA reads TGTGCCAGCATAGCAGGTGGTTCCTACGAGCAGTACTTC. This gives the protein CASIAGGSYEQYF.

The chain combines TRBV7-9 with TRBJ1-3; 8 bases line up with TRBD1. Germline V gene lookup returns CDR1 SEHNR and CDR2 FQNEAQ (reference sequence). The CDR3 loop spans 18 amino acids. Trimming cost V 3 bases and J 0 bases; bases outside gene matches: 10. CDR3 bases: TGTGCCAGCAGCTTCGGCAGTGACAGGGGAATCTCTGGAAACACCATATATTTT. Protein product: CASSFGSDRGISGNTIYF.

This clonotype showed up many times. The rearrangement joins TRBV2 to TRBJ1-4; D not certain. Between the trimmed V and J ends, which lost 3 bases and 5 bases, there was a span of 13 bases. Germline CDR1 and CDR2: SNHLY and FYNNEI. This CDR3 contains 15 residues. This chain's CDR3 is CASSEGRGGNEKLFF. The CDR3, as DNA: TGTGCCAGCAGTGAGGGCCGGGGAGGAAATGAAAAACTGTTTTTT.

This chain uses TRBV7-3 with TRBJ1-6; 7 nucleotides agree with TRBD1. From germline, CDR1 is SGHTA and CDR2 FQGTGA. This CDR3 spans 16 amino acids. Unmatched junction bases numbered 8, after V lost 1 base and J lost 8 bases. The CDR3 reads CASSLMGQPYDSPLHF. As DNA, the CDR3 is TGTGCCAGCAGCTTAATGGGACAGCCTTATGATTCACCCCTCCACTTT. The variable domain in full, with the rest retrieved from reference TRBV7-3 and TRBJ1-6, is GAGVSQTPSNKVTEKGKYVELRCDPISGHTALYWYRQSLGQGPEFLIYFQGTGAADDSGLPNDRFFAVRPEGSVSTLKIQRTERGDSAVYLCASSLMGQPYDSPLHFGNGTRLTVT.

This clonotype was counted many times. V usage is TRBV28 and J usage is TRBJ1-6; the match to TRBD1 covers 8 bases. The junction had 5 bases not matched to a gene; V was cut back by 5 bases and J by 5 bases. Germline V gene sequence: CDR1 MDHEN, CDR2 SYDVKM. The CDR3 is made up of 15 amino acids. CDR3 DNA sequence: TGTGCCAGCAGTACGGGACAGGTCAATAATTCACCCCTCCACTTT. The encoded protein is CASSTGQVNNSPLHF.

The V gene is TRBV19, the J gene TRBJ1-1; possibly TRBD1 for D (5 bases). The V end was cut by 7 bases, the J end by 2 bases, with 23 bases between. Germline V gene lookup returns CDR1 LNHDA and CDR2 SQIVND (reference sequence). The CDR3 is made up of 17 amino acids. For the CDR3, the DNA is TGTGCCAGTAACCCCGCAGGTGGGGAAGGGGCTAACACTGAAGCTTTCTTT. This encodes CASNPAGGEGANTEAFF.

In its sample, this clonotype was seen many times. This CDR3 reads CAISESDGGRNEQFF. The CDR3 DNA sequence: TGTGCCATCAGTGAGTCTGACGGGGGACGCAATGAGCAGTTCTTC. The rearrangement links TRBV10-3 to TRBJ2-1; D perhaps matches TRBD2 (6 bases). The CDR3 length is 15 residues. CDR1 is ENHRY and CDR2 is SYGVKD in the germline V gene. Trimming took 0 bases from V and 6 from J, leaving 12 bases between them.

This clonotype showed up many times. The genes are TRBV24-1 and TRBJ2-5; TRBD1 matches 8 bases. The germline gives CDR1 KGHDR, CDR2 SFDVKD. The CDR3 totals 16 residues. With V trimmed by 1 base and J by 4 bases, 7 bases remained unmatched. CDR3 sequence reads: CATSDLDTTGGETQYF. The CDR3 coding sequence is TGTGCCACCAGTGATTTAGATACCACAGGGGGAGAGACCCAGTACTTC.

A word on this clonotype: This likely stems from a read error, as it lies one base from a far larger clone. The rearrangement joins TRBV6-1 to TRBJ1-2; possibly TRBD1 for D (5 bases). V lost 5 bases and J 1 base, leaving 14 bases between the germline ends. This CDR3 is 15 amino acids long. Germline V gene sequence: CDR1 MNHNS, CDR2 SASEGT. The CDR3 DNA sequence: TGTGCCAGCAGTCGCCCCTCAGGGCGTAACTATGGCTACACCTTC. It specifies CASSRPSGRNYGYTF.

The V call is TRBV5-1, the J call TRBJ2-3; tentatively, D is TRBD2 (5 bases). V lost 0 bases to trimming and J lost 4 bases, with 9 bases between them. Germline-derived CDR1 and CDR2 are SGHRS and YFSETQ. The CDR3 sequence is 14 residues long. This CDR3 is CASSLGRRADTQYF. CDR3 DNA: TGCGCCAGCAGCTTGGGACGGCGGGCAGATACGCAGTATTTT.

This clonotype was observed at least ten times. V gene TRBV11-3 combines with J gene TRBJ2-7; 12 bases match TRBD2. The CDR3 has 14 amino acids. CDR1 is SGHNT and CDR2 is YENEEA in the germline V gene. The V and J ends lost 3 bases and 7 bases, in that order; junction bases with no gene match: 4. The chain's CDR3 is CASSFRTSGEEQYF. The CDR3 bases are TGTGCCAGCAGCTTTCGGACTAGCGGGGAAGAGCAGTACTTC.

The CDR3 region is CASSFRGSGGEQYF. In nucleotides, the CDR3 is TGTGCCAGCAGCTTTAGGGGGTCAGGGGGCGAGCAGTACTTC. V and J are TRBV7-9 and TRBJ2-7; TRBD1 agrees at 7 bases. Per the germline V gene, CDR1 is SEHNR and CDR2 is FQNEAQ (reference sequence). This CDR3 region has 14 residues. V lost 3 bases to trimming and J lost 6 bases; unmatched junction nucleotides: 8.

This chain uses TRBV25-1 with TRBJ2-5; no clear D. The CDR3 loop spans 16 amino acids. Per germline, CDR1 MGHDK and CDR2 SYGVNS. With 6 bases removed from V and 3 bases from J, the gap between germline ends came to 20 bases. The chain's CDR3 is CASSVMWGPVEETQYF. The CDR3 DNA reads TGTGCCAGCAGCGTCATGTGGGGTCCGGTCGAAGAGACCCAGTACTTC.

Comment on this clonotype: A single base separates this from a much larger clone, so it may be a read error. V is TRBV7-9 and J is TRBJ2-4; a weak D match, TRBD1 (6 bases). The germline V gene has CDR1 SEHNR and CDR2 FQNEAQ (reference sequence). This CDR3 comprises 15 residues. CDR3 amino acids: CTTEIQGEAKNIQYF. CDR3 DNA: TGTACCACCGAGATACAGGGTGAAGCCAAAAACATTCAGTACTTC. The whole variable domain, remainder taken from reference TRBV7-9 and TRBJ2-4, is DTGVSQNPRHKITKRGQNVTFRCDPISEHNRLYWYRQTLGQGPEFLTYFQNEAQLEKSRLLSDRFSAERPKGSFSTLEIQRTEQGDSAMYLCTTEIQGEAKNIQYFGAGTRLSVL.

This clonotype was counted many times. The rearrangement joins TRBV5-1 to TRBJ1-5, with D perhaps TRBD1 (5 bases). The V end was cut by 1 base, the J end by 5 bases, with 10 bases between. This CDR3 spans 14 amino acids. The V gene's germline CDR1 is SGHRS and CDR2 YFSETQ. The DNA of the CDR3 is TGCGCCAGCAGCTTGACAGGCGCAGATCAGCCCCAGCATTTT. It translates to CASSLTGADQPQHF.

In this sample, this clonotype turned up many times. Its ends do not fully match the called genes, so a read error is possible. Here the CDR3 DNA reads TGTGCCAGCAGCCAAATAAGTGGTTGGGAGATCTTC. It yields the protein CASSQISGWEIF. The rearrangement uses TRBV3-1 and TRBJ1-2; D uncertain. Germline CDR1 and CDR2: LGHDT and YNNKEL (reference sequence). The CDR3 has 12 residues.